The 23 T cell receptor beta chains listed next were all sequenced from one sample in a study of blood T cell repertoires in COVID-19. Clones were sequenced by immunoSEQ multiplex PCR, and TCRdb holds only the in-frame ones, with some missing. The repertoire includes 200,000 to 250,000 clones, roughly 86% of them detected once, and around 2.9% sits in the top ten. The sequencing input was peripheral blood. These receptors came from a woman in her 30s who had recovered from COVID-19.

J is TRBJ2-1 and V is TRBV19; TRBD1 matches 8 bases. The CDR3 extends over 15 amino acids. The ends lost 7 bases at V and 0 bases at J; junction bases unmatched: 5. Germline V gene lookup returns CDR1 LNHDA and CDR2 SQIVND (reference sequence). Here the CDR3 reads CASTATGGSYNEQFF. The CDR3 DNA is TGTGCCAGTACAGCAACAGGGGGCTCCTACAATGAGCAGTTCTTC.

This sequence joins TRBV5-1 and TRBJ2-2, with TRBD2 identical over 9 bases. The CDR3 contains 15 residues. Germline V gives CDR1 SGHRS, CDR2 YFSETQ. Unmatched junction bases numbered 7, after V lost 4 bases and J lost 6 bases. Here the CDR3 reads CASSTTLAGAGELFF. The CDR3 DNA reads TGCGCCAGCAGCACAACCTTAGCGGGGGCCGGGGAGCTGTTTTTT. The entire variable domain, with the rest obtained from reference TRBV5-1 and TRBJ2-2, is as follows: KAGVTQTPRYLIKTRGQQVTLSCSPISGHRSVSWYQQTPGQGLQFLFEYFSETQRNKGNFPGRFSGRQFSNSRSEMNVSTLELGDSALYLCASSTTLAGAGELFFGEGSRLTVL.

V usage is TRBV14 and J usage is TRBJ1-1; D is uncertain. CDR1 and CDR2 (germline): SGHDN, FVKESK. Trimming shortened V by 1 base and J by 7 bases, and 13 bases separated the two germline ends. The CDR3 runs 14 residues. The CDR3 DNA reads TGTGCCAGCAGCCAAGCTTTGGTGTACGGTGAAGCTTTCTTT. Translating it yields CASSQALVYGEAFF.

V and J are TRBV6-4 and TRBJ2-3, with TRBD2 matching 14 bases. This CDR3 spans 17 amino acids. With 0 bases clipped from V and 5 bases from J, the junction kept 4 bases outside the gene matches. Germline assignment: CDR1 MRHNA and CDR2 SNTAGT. CDR3 amino acids: CASSDSTSGGAGDTQYF. CDR3 nucleotide sequence: TGTGCCAGCAGTGACTCGACTAGCGGGGGGGCAGGAGATACGCAGTATTTT.

With regard to this clone: Given a far larger clone just one base away, this is likely a sequencing read error. The chain is built from TRBV2 and TRBJ2-2; D gene ambiguous. Germline CDR1 and CDR2: SNHLY and FYNNEI. The CDR3 extends over 12 amino acids. V lost 6 bases and J 2 bases, leaving 4 bases between the germline ends. CDR3 region: CASSRNTGELFF. In DNA, the CDR3 is TGTGCCAGCAGCAGAAACACCGGGGAGCTGTTTTTT.

The rearrangement links TRBV19 to TRBJ2-2, with D perhaps matching TRBD2 (5 bases). Trimming removed 3 bases at V and 3 bases at J, with 8 bases between. The CDR3 sequence is 14 residues long. CDR1 is LNHDA, CDR2 SQIVND, per germline (reference sequence). CDR3 bases: TGTGCCAGTAGTATGGGAGCGGACACCGGGGAGCTGTTTTTT. Protein: CASSMGADTGELFF.

The chain has TRBV19 and TRBJ2-1, with 9 nucleotides matching TRBD1. The length of the CDR3 is 15 residues. The trim removed 5 bases at V and 5 bases at J, leaving 7 bases unmatched. In germline, CDR1 is LNHDA, CDR2 SQIVND (reference sequence). For the CDR3, the DNA is TGTGCCAGTAGTTTGGGACAGGGACGAAACAATGAGCAGTTCTTC. Protein product: CASSLGQGRNNEQFF. Supplemented by reference TRBV19 and TRBJ2-1, the full variable domain reads DGGITQSPKYLFRKEGQNVTLSCEQNLNHDAMYWYRQDPGQGLRLIYYSQIVNDFQKGDIAEGYSVSREKKESFPLTVTSAQKNPTAFYLCASSLGQGRNNEQFFGPGTRLTVL.

The chain joins TRBV5-4 to TRBJ1-1, with D possibly TRBD1 on 6 matching bases. The germline CDR1 and CDR2 sequences are SGHNT and YYREEE (reference sequence). V lost 4 bases and J lost 3, with 16 bases in between. The CDR3 totals 15 residues. CDR3 amino acids: CASSIGGAFYTEAFF. In DNA, the CDR3 is TGTGCCAGCAGCATAGGGGGAGCGTTCTACACTGAAGCTTTCTTT.

The gene calls are TRBV6-2 or TRBV6-3 and TRBJ2-5, with D maybe TRBD2 (6 bases). Trimming pared 4 bases from V and 4 bases from J, leaving 13 bases between. The CDR3 has 14 residues. CDR1 is MNHEY, CDR2 SVGEGT, per germline. CDR3 loop: CASSSKEGPETQYF. CDR3 bases: TGTGCCAGCAGTTCCAAGGAGGGGCCAGAGACCCAGTACTTC.

The genes are TRBV5-5 and TRBJ2-1; TRBD1 might be the D (6 bases). Trimming stripped 1 base from V and 5 bases from J, with 13 bases between. CDR3 length: 15 amino acids. CDR1 and CDR2 from the germline V gene are SGHKS and YYEKEE (reference sequence). The DNA of the CDR3 is TGTGCCAGCAGCTTGTATTGGGGGCCCGACAATGAGCAGTTCTTC. It codes for CASSLYWGPDNEQFF.

The chain has TRBV4-3 and TRBJ1-2; D is ambiguous. Per germline, CDR1 LGHNA and CDR2 YSLEER. The CDR3 totals 14 residues. V was clipped by 1 base and J by 0 bases, with 6 bases between them. The CDR3 reads CASSQVRANYGYTF. As DNA, the CDR3 is TGCGCCAGCAGCCAAGTAAGAGCTAACTATGGCTACACCTTC.

The chain links TRBV5-1 to TRBJ1-2, with 8 nucleotides matching TRBD1. The CDR3 covers 14 residues. CDR1 and CDR2 from the germline V gene are SGHRS and YFSETQ. J lost 6 bases, V lost 0 bases, and 4 bases had no gene match. In DNA form, the CDR3 reads TGCGCCAGCAGCTTGGGACAGGGGTGGAATGGCTACACCTTC. It is translated as CASSLGQGWNGYTF.

The chain combines TRBV7-8 with TRBJ2-3; 9 bases are shared with TRBD1. Germline V gives CDR1 SGHVS, CDR2 FQNEAQ. The trim removed 1 base at V and 3 bases at J, leaving 11 bases unmatched. This CDR3 spans 18 amino acids. The CDR3 DNA follows: TGTGCCAGCAGCTTAGGATTCCCCGGACAGGGGAGGACAGATACGCAGTATTTT. Translation gives CASSLGFPGQGRTDTQYF.

This sequence joins TRBV7-9 and TRBJ2-2; TRBD1 aligns across 9 bases. V lost 7 bases to trimming and J lost 3 bases; unmatched junction nucleotides: 6. Germline V gene data show CDR1 as SEHNR and CDR2 as FQNEAQ (reference sequence). The CDR3 extends over 15 amino acids. The CDR3 coding sequence is TGTGCCAGCACCCTGGGACAGGGCGACACCGGGGAGCTGTTTTTT. Its protein product is CASTLGQGDTGELFF.

The V gene is TRBV7-9, the J gene TRBJ1-6, with 8 positions matching TRBD1. CDR3 length: 17 residues. The V gene end was trimmed by 5 bases and the J gene end by 0 bases; junction bases not matched to a gene: 6. CDR1 SEHNR and CDR2 FQNEAQ come from the germline V gene (reference sequence). CDR3 nucleotides: TGTGCCAGCAGCAACACAGGGGGGAGCTCCTATAATTCACCCCTCCACTTT. This codes for CASSNTGGSSYNSPLHF.

This rearrangement joins TRBV18 to TRBJ1-2; TRBD1 is a possible D gene (5 bases). V shed 1 base and J shed 13 bases, with 13 bases lying between them. Looked up from germline, CDR1 is KGHSH and CDR2 is LQKENI. This CDR3 is 12 amino acids long. The CDR3 DNA sequence: TGTGCCAGCTCACCACTGGAGGGCGGGGGCACCTTC. As protein: CASSPLEGGGTF.

A few counts support this clone. J is TRBJ2-7 and V is TRBV6-1, with D perhaps TRBD2 (6 bases). Germline V gene lookup returns CDR1 MNHNS and CDR2 SASEGT. Trimming took off 2 bases at V and 9 bases at J, with 26 bases between the two ends. This CDR3 contains 17 residues. In nucleotides, the CDR3 is TGTGCCAGCAGTGAATTAAGCCCAAGGGACTCCAGCTTTGGGCAGTACTTC. It translates to CASSELSPRDSSFGQYF.

The V call is TRBV27, the J call TRBJ1-4; weak D call: TRBD1 (6 bases). The ends were cut back, 6 bases at V and 3 bases at J, with 17 bases in the middle. Per germline, CDR1 MNHEY and CDR2 SMNVEV (reference sequence). The CDR3 totals 16 residues. The CDR3 sequence is CASRTGPRGPNEKLFF. CDR3 nucleotide sequence: TGTGCCAGCAGAACCGGTCCCAGGGGACCTAATGAAAAACTGTTTTTT. The whole variable domain, filled in from reference TRBV27 and TRBJ1-4, reads EAQVTQNPRYLITVTGKKLTVTCSQNMNHEYMSWYRQDPGLGLRQIYYSMNVEVTDKGDVPEGYKVSRKEKRNFPLILESPSPNQTSLYFCASRTGPRGPNEKLFFGSGTQLSVL.

The sample holds one count of this clone. The genes are TRBV5-4 and TRBJ2-2; D might be TRBD1 (5 bases). Germline CDR1 is SGHNT and CDR2 is YYREEE (reference sequence). The length of the CDR3 is 17 residues. Trimming took off 2 bases at V and 5 bases at J, with 19 bases between the two ends. This CDR3 is CASSFQGGVRKTGELFF. The DNA of the CDR3 is TGTGCCAGCAGCTTTCAGGGTGGGGTGCGAAAAACCGGGGAGCTGTTTTTT. Complete variable domain (other parts from reference TRBV5-4 and TRBJ2-2): ETGVTQSPTHLIKTRGQQVTLRCSSQSGHNTVSWYQQALGQGPQFIFQYYREEENGRGNFPPRFSGLQFPNYSSELNVNALELDDSALYLCASSFQGGVRKTGELFFGEGSRLTVL.

This chain links TRBV11-1 with TRBJ2-2, with D tentatively TRBD2 (6 bases). Trimming removed 0 bases at V and 4 bases at J, with 9 bases between. Germline assignment: CDR1 SGHAT and CDR2 FQDESV (reference sequence). This CDR3 is built from 15 residues. CDR3 in amino acids: CASSLATGSTGELFF. DNA for the CDR3: TGTGCCAGCAGCTTAGCTACCGGGAGCACCGGGGAGCTGTTTTTT.

This clone was detected only a few times. The CDR3 sequence is CASSDFRGNDEQFF. The CDR3 nucleotides are TGCGCCAGCAGTGATTTTAGGGGGAACGATGAGCAGTTCTTC. The chain joins TRBV10-1 to TRBJ2-1, with D possibly matching TRBD1 (6 bases). The CDR3 covers 14 residues. CDR1 is WNHNN, CDR2 SYGVQD, per germline (reference sequence). Trimming took off 3 bases at V and 8 bases at J, with 14 bases between the two ends.

This chain links TRBV9 with TRBJ2-1; maybe TRBD2 (6 bases). The CDR3 has 15 amino acids. In germline, CDR1 is SGDLS, CDR2 YYNGEE. The V end was cut by 0 bases, the J end by 0 bases, with 7 bases between. CDR3 sequence (DNA): TGTGCCAGCAGCGTAGGGGGGGACTCCTACAATGAGCAGTTCTTC. Amino acids: CASSVGGDSYNEQFF. Using reference TRBV9 and TRBJ2-1 for the parts outside the CDR3, the full variable domain is DSGVTQTPKHLITATGQRVTLRCSPRSGDLSVYWYQQSLDQGLQFLIQYYNGEERAKGNILERFSAQQFPDLHSELNLSSLELGDSALYFCASSVGGDSYNEQFFGPGTRLTVL.

This clone showed up just a few times. In DNA, the CDR3 is TGTGCCAGCAGCTTAACAGGGTTGGGCAATCAGCCCCAGCATTTT. Amino acids: CASSLTGLGNQPQHF. This chain joins TRBV7-2 and TRBJ1-5, with D maybe TRBD1 (6 bases). The CDR3 covers 15 residues. Trimming removed 2 bases at V and 2 bases at J, with 10 bases between. Germline V gives CDR1 SGHTA, CDR2 FQGNSA.